This TCR beta chain was documented in a study of PD-1 blockade in classical Hodgkin lymphoma. Study findings and constraints: Repertoire differences have undefined causes, possibly disease activity or prior therapy.

This sample's time point: newly diagnosed, previously untreated cHL patient sample. The comparison group had newly diagnosed, previously untreated classical Hodgkin lymphoma. The data were produced by immunoSEQ multiplex PCR, yet TCRdb's version contains in-frame clones alone and is incomplete. This sample has about 47,000 clones, with approximately 91% found just once. This CDR3 contains 15 residues. Per germline, CDR1 SGHTA and CDR2 FQGNSA. Trimming removed 0 bases from V and 2 bases from J, with 10 bases in between. Details on this clone: Its specificity is not known.

The sequencing sample was made of peripheral blood mononuclear cells (PBMCs). The chain combines TRBV7-2 with TRBJ1-1; possible D gene TRBD1, 6 bases. The clonotype originates from a human donor with classical Hodgkin lymphoma. In DNA form, the CDR3 reads TGTGCCAGCAGCTTAGCTGGGGGGCGAAACACTGAAGCTTTCTTT. This encodes CASSLAGGRNTEAFF.